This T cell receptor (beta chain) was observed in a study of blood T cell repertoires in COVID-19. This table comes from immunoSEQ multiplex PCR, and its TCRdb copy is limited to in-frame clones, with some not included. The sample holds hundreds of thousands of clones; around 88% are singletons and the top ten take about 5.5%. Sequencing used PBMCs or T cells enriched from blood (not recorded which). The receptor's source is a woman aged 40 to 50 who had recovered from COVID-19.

CDR3 amino acids: CATSDFVNEFF. In nucleotides, the CDR3 is TGTGCCACCAGTGATTTTGTCAATGAGTTCTTC. The chain links TRBV24-1 to TRBJ2-1; D gene uncertain. Trimming removed 1 base from V and 14 bases from J, with 8 bases in between. Germline V CDR1 and CDR2: KGHDR, SFDVKD. This CDR3 is built from 11 residues.